This is a list of T cell receptor beta chains from one sample in a study of blood T cells in healthy people across ages. TCRdb itself ran the 5' RACE reads through MiXCR, one entry per CDR3 protein. The top ten hold roughly 10% of the sample, which has some 930,000 distinct CDR3 sequences, 25% to 35% seen once. This same sample was also taken into another study, of T cells of mothers and their children.

Input material: blood. Source of these receptors: a woman aged 40 to 50 in good health. Both conserved end residues are part of each CDR3. A D gene is named only where the DNA matches it firmly. Clone size appears in some rows only: once, few, many, or a class for an expanded clone.

CDR3aa,CDR3nt,j_gene,d_gene,v_gene,abundance
CASSQGGLAGHTGELFF,TGCGCCAGCAGCCAAGGTGGACTAGCGGGCCACACCGGGGAGCTGTTTTTT,TRBJ2-2,TRBD2,TRBV4-3,.
CASSGHRNTEAFF,TGTGCCAGCAGTGGACACCGGAACACTGAAGCTTTCTTT,TRBJ1-1,.,TRBV5-5,.
CASSPIGGVVDGQFF,TGCGCCAGCAGCCCGATCGGCGGGGTCGTCGATGGGCAGTTCTTC,TRBJ2-1,.,TRBV5-1,.
CSVVWEQGNTEAFF,TGCAGCGTTGTATGGGAGCAGGGGAACACTGAAGCTTTCTTT,TRBJ1-1,.,TRBV29-1,.
CASRWAPGQGTDTQYF,TGTGCCAGCAGATGGGCTCCGGGACAGGGTACAGATACGCAGTATTTT,TRBJ2-3,TRBD1,TRBV12-3/TRBV12-4,.
CASFSEGTQYF,TGTGCCAGTTTTTCGGAGGGTACGCAGTATTTT,TRBJ2-3,.,TRBV2,few
CASSLAGQGEDGYTF,TGCGCCAGCAGCTTGGCGGGACAGGGGGAAGATGGCTACACCTTC,TRBJ1-2,TRBD1,TRBV5-1,many
CATSRVSHVNEKLFF,TGTGCCACCAGCAGAGTCTCCCACGTTAATGAAAAACTGTTTTTT,TRBJ1-4,.,TRBV15,many
CASSLDLPSNEQFF,TGCGCCAGCAGCTTGGACTTACCGTCTAATGAGCAGTTCTTC,TRBJ2-1,.,TRBV5-1,few
CASSHGSGETQYF,TGTGCCAGCAGTCACGGTTCGGGGGAGACCCAGTACTTC,TRBJ2-5,.,TRBV7-2,few
CASSKEVNEQFF,TGTGCCAGCAGCAAAGAGGTGAATGAGCAGTTCTTC,TRBJ2-1,.,TRBV21-1,few
CASSSARGANYGYTF,TGCGCCAGCAGCTCGGCACGGGGTGCTAACTATGGCTACACCTTC,TRBJ1-2,.,TRBV5-1,many
CASSKTSGGAVTDTQYF,TGTGCCAGCAGCAAAACTAGCGGGGGGGCTGTCACAGATACGCAGTATTTT,TRBJ2-3,TRBD2,TRBV5-4,.
CASSLRRVNYGYTF,TGTGCCAGCAGCTTAAGACGGGTTAACTATGGCTACACCTTC,TRBJ1-2,.,TRBV7-2,many
CASSQRAGGGYTF,TGTGCCAGCAGCCAAAGGGCAGGCGGTGGCTACACCTTC,TRBJ1-2,.,TRBV14,few
CASSWDSADAYEQYF,TGTGCCAGCAGTTGGGACTCCGCAGACGCCTACGAGCAGTACTTC,TRBJ2-7,.,TRBV7-2,many
CASSFGQSYNEQFF,TGCGCCAGCAGCTTTGGACAGAGTTACAATGAGCAGTTCTTC,TRBJ2-1,.,TRBV5-1,many
CATSQGTAFTDTQYF,TGTGCCACCAGTCAGGGGACCGCTTTCACAGATACGCAGTATTTT,TRBJ2-3,.,TRBV10-3,.
CSARRGSYPDQPQYF,TGCAGTGCTAGGAGGGGTTCGTATCCCGATCAGCCCCAGTATTTT,TRBJ2-3,.,TRBV20-1,.
CASSFLDTEAFF,TGTGCCAGCAGCTTTCTCGACACTGAAGCTTTCTTT,TRBJ1-1,.,TRBV7-9,.
CASSLSILAANTEAFF,TGTGCCAGCAGCTTATCTATTTTGGCAGCGAACACTGAAGCTTTCTTT,TRBJ1-1,.,TRBV11-2,.
CASRNTGTKTNTQYF,TGTGCCAGCAGGAACACCGGGACGAAGACCAATACGCAGTATTTT,TRBJ2-3,.,TRBV6-6,few
CASSSTRQGWHTQYF,TGTGCCAGCAGTTCGACCCGACAGGGGTGGCATACGCAGTATTTT,TRBJ2-3,TRBD1,TRBV12-3/TRBV12-4,.
CASSVSVGYEQYF,TGTGCCAGCAGCGTTAGCGTTGGCTACGAGCAGTACTTC,TRBJ2-7,.,TRBV9,.
CASSFRAGTMTYEQYF,TGTGCCAGCAGTTTTCGAGCAGGGACCATGACCTACGAGCAGTACTTC,TRBJ2-7,.,TRBV12-3/TRBV12-4,.
CASSPANSANQPQHF,TGTGCCAGCTCACCGGCGAACAGCGCTAATCAGCCCCAGCATTTT,TRBJ1-5,.,TRBV18,few
CASQPLTANTGELFF,TGCGCCAGCCAGCCTTTGACAGCCAACACCGGGGAGCTGTTTTTT,TRBJ2-2,.,TRBV5-1,.
CASSYSSNNAEAFF,TGTGCCAGCAGCTACTCCTCGAATAACGCTGAAGCTTTCTTT,TRBJ1-1,.,TRBV5-5,.
CASSFLTLGLNTEAFF,TGTGCCAGCAGCTTTCTAACGCTTGGGTTGAACACTGAAGCTTTCTTT,TRBJ1-1,.,TRBV5-6,.
CASGTNGGFNTQYF,TGTGCCAGCGGGACCAATGGGGGATTTAATACGCAGTATTTT,TRBJ2-3,.,TRBV28,many
CATGSVRTDTDTQYF,TGTGCCACCGGGTCCGTCAGGACAGATACAGATACGCAGTATTTT,TRBJ2-3,.,TRBV24-1,few
CASSQTRTGPNEQFF,TGTGCCAGCAGCCAAACTCGGACAGGGCCCAATGAGCAGTTCTTC,TRBJ2-1,TRBD1,TRBV28,.
CASSPGRGSTYEQYF,TGTGCCAGCAGCCCCGGTCGCGGTTCTACCTACGAGCAGTACTTC,TRBJ2-7,.,TRBV6-5,.
CASSFFGQVRADMQYF,TGTGCCAGCAGTTTTTTCGGACAGGTCAGAGCAGATATGCAGTATTTT,TRBJ2-3,TRBD1,TRBV12-3/TRBV12-4,.
CASSEVLGGNTEAFF,TGTGCCAGCAGTGAAGTATTGGGAGGGAACACTGAAGCTTTCTTT,TRBJ1-1,.,TRBV6-1,once
CASSLSSVKTQYF,TGTGCCAGCAGTTTATCTTCCGTAAAGACCCAGTACTTC,TRBJ2-5,.,TRBV12-3/TRBV12-4,.
CASSLQTRRVTQYF,TGTGCCAGCAGCTTACAGACCCGGAGGGTTACGCAGTATTTT,TRBJ2-3,.,TRBV7-2,.
CSVVPITRTSGGHYNEQFF,TGCAGCGTTGTTCCCATAACTAGGACTAGCGGGGGGCATTACAATGAGCAGTTCTTC,TRBJ2-1,TRBD2,TRBV29-1,many
CASTLTGAVGYTF,TGCGCCAGCACCCTGACAGGGGCGGTTGGCTACACCTTC,TRBJ1-2,TRBD1,TRBV10-2,many
CAIRGSGSKHEQFF,TGTGCCATCAGGGGTAGCGGGAGTAAGCATGAGCAGTTCTTC,TRBJ2-1,TRBD2,TRBV10-3,.
CASSPTEGVPLHF,TGTGCCAGCTCACCAACTGAAGGAGTGCCCCTCCACTTT,TRBJ1-6,.,TRBV18,.
CACSPAPVSGVGTQYF,TGTGCCTGCAGCCCTGCCCCGGTTAGCGGTGTCGGAACCCAGTACTTC,TRBJ2-5,.,TRBV7-2,.
CSARDYLGLAGYNEQFF,TGCAGTGCTAGAGACTATTTGGGACTAGCGGGGTACAATGAGCAGTTCTTC,TRBJ2-1,TRBD2,TRBV20-1,once
CASTERGSGVPKETRYF,TGTGCCAGCACCGAAAGGGGTAGCGGGGTACCGAAAGAGACCCGGTACTTC,TRBJ2-5,TRBD2,TRBV7-2,.
CSAKIGVGDTQYF,TGCAGTGCCAAAATAGGGGTTGGAGATACGCAGTATTTT,TRBJ2-3,.,TRBV20-1,.
CASSSDKKDLSLHF,TGTGCCAGCAGCTCCGACAAGAAGGACTTATCCCTCCACTTT,TRBJ1-6,.,TRBV7-2,.
CASSLDPVGTQYF,TGTGCCAGCAGCTTAGACCCGGTCGGGACCCAGTACTTC,TRBJ2-5,.,TRBV19,.
CASSTRDSQTQYF,TGTGCCAGCAGCACCCGGGACAGTCAAACCCAGTACTTC,TRBJ2-5,.,TRBV21-1,few
CASSEALHPQPGTQYF,TGTGCCAGCAGTGAAGCCCTCCACCCCCAGCCGGGGACCCAGTACTTC,TRBJ2-5,.,TRBV2,.
CASSLDRRVGNTIYF,TGTGCCAGCAGCTTAGATAGGCGGGTTGGAAACACCATATATTTT,TRBJ1-3,.,TRBV11-2,.
CASSYVGAEQFF,TGTGCCAGCAGTTACGTCGGGGCTGAGCAGTTCTTC,TRBJ2-1,.,TRBV6-2/TRBV6-3,.
CASSLSRRDEQYF,TGTGCCAGCAGTTTATCCCGCCGCGACGAGCAGTACTTC,TRBJ2-7,.,TRBV27,few
CASSTYERAPGELFF,TGTGCCAGCAGCACCTATGAGCGGGCTCCAGGGGAGCTGTTTTTT,TRBJ2-2,.,TRBV7-2,once
CSARDTRGLGGQYF,TGCAGTGCTAGAGATACGAGGGGGCTAGGGGGGCAGTACTTC,TRBJ2-7,TRBD1,TRBV20-1,.
CASSGGGRGNTEQFF,TGCGCCAGCAGCGGGGGGGGACGGGGAAATACTGAGCAGTTCTTC,TRBJ2-1,TRBD2,TRBV5-1,once